This TCR beta chain came from a study of cytomegalovirus exposure and HLA in healthy donors. Study-level points and caveats: TCR beta V- and J-gene trimming was later associated with a missense DCLRE1C variant.

Trimming removed 6 bases from V and 6 bases from J; junction bases left unmatched: 5. The length of the CDR3 is 13 residues. Germline V gene sequence: CDR1 SNHLY, CDR2 FYNNEI. On this clone itself: Its target is unknown.

PCR amplification relied on 60 Vbeta primers (plus 13 Jbeta primers). Profiled with immunoSEQ multiplex PCR; TCRdb holds only in-frame clones, not every one. The top ten clones hold about 2.1% of a sample with about 150,000 clones, around 84% of them seen once. The J gene is TRBJ1-2, the V gene TRBV2; 9 nucleotides align to TRBD1. Input material: PBMCs. The TCR sequence derives from a young woman in good health and CMV-seronegative. The CDR3 here is CASRGTGHNGYTF. The DNA of the CDR3 is TGTGCCAGCAGGGGGACAGGGCATAATGGCTACACCTTC.